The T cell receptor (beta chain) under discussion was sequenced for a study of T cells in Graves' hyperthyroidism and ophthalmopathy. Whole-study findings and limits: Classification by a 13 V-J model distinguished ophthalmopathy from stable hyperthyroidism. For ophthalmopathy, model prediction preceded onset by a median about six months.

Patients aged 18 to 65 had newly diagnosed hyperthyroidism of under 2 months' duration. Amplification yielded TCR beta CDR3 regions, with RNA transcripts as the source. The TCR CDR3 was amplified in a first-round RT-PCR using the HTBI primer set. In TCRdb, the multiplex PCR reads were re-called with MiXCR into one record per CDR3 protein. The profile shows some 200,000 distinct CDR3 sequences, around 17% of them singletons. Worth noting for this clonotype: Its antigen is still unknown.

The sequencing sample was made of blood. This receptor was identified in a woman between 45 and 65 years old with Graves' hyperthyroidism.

CDR3 sequence reads: CASRTAGTSWFF. Here the CDR3 DNA reads TGCGCCAGCAGGACAGCCGGGACTAGTTGGTTCTTC. The chain recombines TRBV10-2 with TRBJ2-1; 8 bases agree with TRBD2. V lost 6 bases to trimming and J lost 15 bases; unmatched junction nucleotides: 10. The CDR3 is 12 amino acids. Germline assignment: CDR1 WSHSY and CDR2 SAAADI.